Listed below are T cell receptor beta chains from one sample, sequenced in a study of T cell responses to AZD1222 COVID-19 vaccine. The repertoire was sequenced with immunoSEQ multiplex PCR; TCRdb's copy has only in-frame clones and lacks some. The sample comprises about 96,000 clones, 70% to 90% of which are singletons, and around 1.6% rests with the top ten. The source was peripheral blood, collected on day 0 of AZD1222 vaccination. The receptors originated from an adult in good health. Both conserved end residues are part of each CDR3. The D gene is left open where the match is weak. Clone size appears in some rows only: once, few, many, or a class for an expanded clone.

abundance: NA
d_gene: NA
v_gene: TRBV5-1
j_gene: TRBJ1-2
CDR3nt: TGCGCCAGCAGCTTGGATCTCCGTCGCGGCTACACCTTC
CDR3aa: CASSLDLRRGYTF

abundance: NA
d_gene: NA
v_gene: TRBV27
j_gene: TRBJ1-1
CDR3nt: TGTGCCAGCAAAGGACCGGGTGAGATCACTGAAGCTTTCTTT
CDR3aa: CASKGPGEITEAFF

abundance: NA
d_gene: NA
v_gene: TRBV5-1
j_gene: TRBJ2-3
CDR3nt: TGCGCCAGCAGCTGGGCAGGGACGGGAGATACGCAGTATTTT
CDR3aa: CASSWAGTGDTQYF

abundance: NA
d_gene: TRBD1
v_gene: TRBV27
j_gene: TRBJ1-5
CDR3nt: TGTGCCAGCAGTTCTACCCAGGGGGGTCGCAATCAGCCCCAGCATTTT
CDR3aa: CASSSTQGGRNQPQHF

abundance: NA
d_gene: NA
v_gene: TRBV7-6
j_gene: TRBJ1-5
CDR3nt: TGTGCCAGCAGCTTACTGGGGGGTTACCAGCCCCAGCATTTT
CDR3aa: CASSLLGGYQPQHF

abundance: NA
d_gene: NA
v_gene: TRBV2
j_gene: TRBJ2-7
CDR3nt: TGTGCCAGCACTTCCGGGACGGAGGACGAGCAGTACTTC
CDR3aa: CASTSGTEDEQYF

abundance: NA
d_gene: TRBD2
v_gene: TRBV9
j_gene: TRBJ2-1
CDR3nt: TGTGCCAGCAGCGTTGGCGGGGGGGCCTGGAAGCAGTTCTTC
CDR3aa: CASSVGGGAWKQFF

abundance: NA
d_gene: TRBD1
v_gene: TRBV30
j_gene: TRBJ1-2
CDR3nt: TGTGCCTGGAGTTTTGACCCGGACAGGTCTTATGGCTACACCTTC
CDR3aa: CAWSFDPDRSYGYTF

abundance: NA
d_gene: TRBD2
v_gene: TRBV7-2
j_gene: TRBJ2-3
CDR3nt: TGTGCCAGCAGCTTAGGGATAGCGGGGGTGACAGATACGCAGTATTTT
CDR3aa: CASSLGIAGVTDTQYF

abundance: NA
d_gene: NA
v_gene: TRBV6-1
j_gene: TRBJ1-3
CDR3nt: TGTGCCAGCAGTGAAACCCCGCCTAGGGCTGGAAACACCATATATTTT
CDR3aa: CASSETPPRAGNTIYF

abundance: few
d_gene: TRBD2
v_gene: TRBV7-9
j_gene: TRBJ2-5
CDR3nt: TGTGCCAGCAGCTTAGTGACTAGCGGGGAGACCCAGTACTTC
CDR3aa: CASSLVTSGETQYF

abundance: once
d_gene: NA
v_gene: TRBV30
j_gene: TRBJ1-6
CDR3nt: TGTGCCTGGGAACTCGGATCACCCCTCCACTTT
CDR3aa: CAWELGSPLHF

abundance: NA
d_gene: NA
v_gene: TRBV19
j_gene: TRBJ2-7
CDR3nt: TGTGCCAGTAGCTCACGGGACAAAACCTACGAGCAGTACTTC
CDR3aa: CASSSRDKTYEQYF

abundance: NA
d_gene: TRBD1
v_gene: TRBV19
j_gene: TRBJ2-2
CDR3nt: TGTGCCAGTAGTATCCGGACAGGACCGAACACCGGGGAGCTGTTTTTT
CDR3aa: CASSIRTGPNTGELFF

abundance: NA
d_gene: NA
v_gene: TRBV7-8
j_gene: TRBJ1-1
CDR3nt: TGTGCCAGCAGCCCCTTCGACATTCGTAGTGAAGCTTTCTTT
CDR3aa: CASSPFDIRSEAFF

abundance: NA
d_gene: TRBD2
v_gene: TRBV12-5
j_gene: TRBJ2-1
CDR3nt: TGTGCTAGTGGTTTGGAGCGGGGGGGCCTGAGTCGAGAGCAGTTCTTC
CDR3aa: CASGLERGGLSREQFF